This T cell receptor (beta chain) was documented in a study of T cells of healthy individuals. A single record per CDR3 protein comes from TCRdb applying MiXCR to the 5' RACE reads. Here the sample spans about 60,000 distinct CDR3 sequences, 15% to 20% being singletons. V dropped 4 bases and J dropped 4 bases, with 10 bases sitting between them. The CDR3 sequence is 13 residues long. This sequence was found in a human donor in good health. The gene calls are TRBV12-3 or TRBV12-4 and TRBJ1-1; D gene unclear. The CDR3 sequence: CASSSPQSTEAFF. The CDR3 DNA follows: TGTGCCAGCAGTTCGCCACAGTCCACTGAAGCTTTCTTT.